This passage covers 18 T cell receptor beta chains from one sample sequenced in a study of T cell responses to AZD1222 COVID-19 vaccine. TCRdb keeps only in-frame clones here, not all; method: immunoSEQ multiplex PCR. The table shows under 130,000 clones, with 90% to 95% occurring only once. Sample: peripheral blood, taken on day 0 of AZD1222 vaccination. These receptors came from an adult in good health.

This chain links TRBV27 with TRBJ1-3; D unresolved. V shed 2 bases and J shed 0 bases, with 8 bases lying between them. The CDR3 consists of 15 residues. The V gene's germline CDR1 is MNHEY and CDR2 SMNVEV (reference sequence). CDR3: CASSLSASSGNTIYF. DNA of the CDR3: TGTGCCAGCAGTTTAAGCGCTTCCTCTGGAAACACCATATATTTT.

The chain is built from TRBV6-4 and TRBJ2-1; TRBD1 matches 8 bases. Germline lookup yields CDR1 MRHNA and CDR2 SNTAGT. CDR3 length: 16 residues. Losses at the gene ends were 5 bases for V and 8 bases for J; bases not matched to a gene: 14. CDR3 sequence: CASSSITGTGLDEQFF. The CDR3 region has the DNA TGTGCCAGCAGTTCCATAACCGGGACAGGTCTCGATGAGCAGTTCTTC.

The V call is TRBV28, the J call TRBJ1-1; D gene ambiguous. Germline-derived CDR1 and CDR2 are MDHEN and SYDVKM. The CDR3 has 11 amino acids. Trimming cost V 10 bases and J 5 bases, with 11 bases left between them. The DNA of the CDR3 is TGTGCCACCCTCCTGGGGACTGAAGCTTTCTTT. This encodes CATLLGTEAFF.

This chain uses TRBV11-1 with TRBJ1-6, with D possibly TRBD1 on 5 matching bases. The germline gives CDR1 SGHAT, CDR2 FQDESV (reference sequence). The CDR3 has 14 amino acids. The ends were cut back, 8 bases at V and 5 bases at J, with 13 bases in the middle. The CDR3 is CASQRAGNNSPLHF. The CDR3 bases are TGTGCCAGCCAGCGAGCAGGGAATAATTCACCCCTCCACTTT.

This chain links TRBV27 with TRBJ1-6; TRBD1 might be the D (5 bases). Trimming removed 2 bases at V and 7 bases at J, with 12 bases between. The germline V gene has CDR1 MNHEY and CDR2 SMNVEV (reference sequence). This CDR3 has 15 amino acids. In DNA form, the CDR3 reads TGTGCCAGCAGTTTAATGGACCGACAGAATTCACCCCTCCACTTT. It encodes CASSLMDRQNSPLHF.

This chain joins TRBV19 and TRBJ1-6, with unresolved D. Germline V gene sequence: CDR1 LNHDA, CDR2 SQIVND (reference sequence). V lost 0 bases, J lost 7 bases, and 7 bases lay in between. The CDR3 covers 14 residues. Here the CDR3 reads CASSIEVENSPLHF. The CDR3 bases are TGTGCCAGTAGTATAGAGGTGGAGAATTCACCCCTCCACTTT.

CDR3: CASSLVQGATEAFF. The CDR3 DNA sequence: TGCGCCAGCAGCTTGGTCCAGGGGGCGACTGAAGCTTTCTTT. This sequence joins TRBV5-1 and TRBJ1-1; 8 bases line up with TRBD1. Germline assignment: CDR1 SGHRS and CDR2 YFSETQ. The CDR3 covers 14 residues. V gave up 0 bases and J gave up 5 bases; unmatched junction bases: 3.

CDR3 in amino acids: CASSFDRRYGYTF. As DNA, the CDR3 is TGTGCCAGCAGTTTCGACAGGCGGTATGGCTACACCTTC. V gene TRBV27 combines with J gene TRBJ1-2; D possibly corresponds to TRBD1 (6 bases). V was pared by 3 bases and J by 5 bases, with 10 bases between. Germline V lookup: CDR1 MNHEY, CDR2 SMNVEV (reference sequence). The CDR3 consists of 13 residues.

V is TRBV9 and J is TRBJ2-1; D might be TRBD1 or TRBD2, each matching 6 bases. Trimming removed 4 bases from V and 3 bases from J, with 20 bases in between. CDR3 length: 17 amino acids. From germline, CDR1 is SGDLS and CDR2 YYNGEE. The CDR3 is CASSSQVGGTRYNEQFF. The CDR3 nucleotides are TGTGCCAGCAGCTCCCAAGTAGGGGGGACGCGCTACAATGAGCAGTTCTTC.

The V call is TRBV5-6, the J call TRBJ1-2; D remains unclear. This CDR3 has 13 residues. V lost 7 bases, J lost 1 base, and 11 bases lay in between. CDR1 and CDR2 (germline): SGHDT, YYEEEE. CDR3 DNA sequence: TGTGCCAGCCAGCAAGATTTTAACTATGGCTACACCTTC. Translating it yields CASQQDFNYGYTF.

The chain has TRBV9 and TRBJ1-6; D is unclear. Trimming removed 2 bases from V and 9 bases from J, with 15 bases in between. Per the germline V gene, CDR1 is SGDLS and CDR2 is YYNGEE. This CDR3 region has 15 residues. The CDR3 loop reads CASSVSGSLGSPLHF. The CDR3 DNA follows: TGTGCCAGCAGCGTTTCAGGATCCCTTGGTTCACCCCTCCACTTT. The full variable domain, completed using reference TRBV9 and TRBJ1-6, is DSGVTQTPKHLITATGQRVTLRCSPRSGDLSVYWYQQSLDQGLQFLIQYYNGEERAKGNILERFSAQQFPDLHSELNLSSLELGDSALYFCASSVSGSLGSPLHFGNGTRLTVT.

The chain joins TRBV2 to TRBJ2-7; D not certain. V was cut by 7 bases and J by 4 bases, with 17 bases left in between. This CDR3 has 14 residues. Germline CDR1 is SNHLY and CDR2 is FYNNEI. The chain's CDR3 is CASTSGSIPYEQYF. Written as DNA, the CDR3 is TGTGCCAGCACCTCCGGTAGCATACCTTACGAGCAGTACTTC.

The chain combines TRBV10-3 with TRBJ2-1, with 8 positions matching TRBD2. Germline assignment: CDR1 ENHRY and CDR2 SYGVKD. The CDR3 is 15 amino acids. The V and J ends lost 6 bases and 5 bases, in that order; junction bases with no gene match: 9. The CDR3 loop reads CAISRGLDPDNEQFF. The CDR3 nucleotides are TGTGCCATCAGCCGGGGACTAGATCCCGACAATGAGCAGTTCTTC.

The chain carries TRBV7-2 and TRBJ1-1; D is possibly TRBD1 (6 bases). The length of the CDR3 is 12 residues. Per the germline V gene, CDR1 is SGHTA and CDR2 is FQGNSA. V was pared by 4 bases and J by 5 bases, with 8 bases between. The CDR3, as DNA: TGTGCCAGCAGCTCGGACAGAACTGAAGCTTTCTTT. Residues: CASSSDRTEAFF.

The chain uses TRBV19 and TRBJ1-2; TRBD1 agrees at 7 bases. V was pared by 7 bases and J by 4 bases, with 9 bases of the junction left unmatched. This CDR3 comprises 14 residues. Germline V CDR1 and CDR2: LNHDA, SQIVND (reference sequence). The CDR3 protein is CASISTGTAYGYTF. DNA for the CDR3: TGTGCCAGTATCTCAACCGGGACAGCCTATGGCTACACCTTC.

CDR3 bases: TGCAGCGCCCTCTTACAGGCTAACACTGAAGCTTTCTTT. Translating gives CSALLQANTEAFF. This sequence joins TRBV29-1 and TRBJ1-1, with D possibly being TRBD1 (5 bases). Per germline, CDR1 SQVTM and CDR2 ANQGSEA. The CDR3 spans 13 residues. Between the trimmed V and J ends, which lost 7 bases and 2 bases, there was a span of 14 bases.

The rearrangement uses TRBV4-3 and TRBJ1-4, with D maybe TRBD1 (5 bases). CDR1 is LGHNA and CDR2 is YSLEER in the germline V gene. V shed 5 bases and J shed 6 bases, with 16 bases lying between them. This CDR3 comprises 15 residues. The CDR3 nucleotides are TGCGCCAGCAGCTTGGAAGGGGCAGCGGATGAAAAACTGTTTTTT. It translates to CASSLEGAADEKLFF.

V and J are TRBV10-2 and TRBJ1-1, with a weak D call TRBD1 (6 bases). The CDR3 sequence is 15 residues long. Trimming removed 2 bases from V and 0 bases from J, with 10 bases in between. Germline loops: CDR1 WSHSY, CDR2 SAAADI. CDR3 in amino acids: CASSETGHLNTEAFF. CDR3 in DNA: TGCGCCAGCAGTGAGACAGGGCACTTGAACACTGAAGCTTTCTTT.